One sample yielded the 31 T cell receptor beta chains listed below, sequenced in a study of cytomegalovirus exposure and HLA in healthy donors. A multiplex PCR was run with 60 Vbeta primers and 13 Jbeta primers. TCRdb's copy holds only in-frame clones and misses some; the assay was immunoSEQ multiplex PCR. The sample carries approximately 110,000 clones, around 70% recorded once. Sequencing was done on a sample of PBMCs. These receptors were collected from a man aged 25-40 years in good health and CMV-seropositive.

This chain connects TRBV9 to TRBJ1-1; D is perhaps TRBD1 (5 bases). From germline, CDR1 is SGDLS and CDR2 YYNGEE. Between the trimmed V and J ends, which lost 4 bases and 7 bases, there was a span of 14 bases. The CDR3 covers 13 residues. CDR3 residues: CASSPGTSNEAFF. CDR3 bases: TGTGCCAGCAGCCCAGGGACTTCGAATGAAGCTTTCTTT.

The chain uses TRBV11-3 and TRBJ2-7, with TRBD1 matching 9 bases. J was trimmed by 4 bases and V by 5 bases; bases with no gene match: 6. Looked up from germline, CDR1 is SGHNT and CDR2 is YENEEA. This CDR3 spans 14 amino acids. The CDR3 coding sequence is TGTGCCAGCAGCCGCACCGGGACAGGGTACGAGCAGTACGTC. It specifies CASSRTGTGYEQYV.

V gene TRBV5-4 combines with J gene TRBJ1-1, with a possible D match to TRBD1 (6 bases). The germline V gene encodes CDR1 SGHNT and CDR2 YYREEE (reference sequence). Trimming stripped 5 bases from V and 1 base from J, with 12 bases between. The CDR3 contains 14 residues. The CDR3 reads CASRLGGQNTEAFF. The CDR3 bases are TGTGCCAGCAGATTAGGGGGACAGAACACTGAAGCTTTCTTT.

The chain links TRBV18 to TRBJ2-1, with TRBD2 matching 9 bases. This CDR3 is built from 16 residues. V gave up 2 bases and J gave up 8 bases; unmatched junction bases: 10. The germline gives CDR1 KGHSH, CDR2 LQKENI. The chain's CDR3 is CASSPDSAGGLYEQFF. CDR3 nucleotides: TGTGCCAGCTCACCAGATTCGGCGGGGGGGCTCTATGAGCAGTTCTTC. Drawing the rest from reference TRBV18 and TRBJ2-1, the complete variable domain is NAGVMQNPRHLVRRRGQEARLRCSPMKGHSHVYWYRQLPEEGLKFMVYLQKENIIDESGMPKERFSAEFPKEGPSILRIQQVVRGDSAAYFCASSPDSAGGLYEQFFGPGTRLTVL.

This clone was seen just once. The rearrangement joins TRBV27 to TRBJ1-1; possible D gene TRBD1, 5 bases. From germline, CDR1 is MNHEY and CDR2 SMNVEV (reference sequence). Trimming cost V 2 bases and J 1 base, with 17 bases left between them. The CDR3 loop spans 17 amino acids. The CDR3 sequence: CASSLGWGYGENTEAFF. DNA for the CDR3: TGTGCCAGCAGTTTAGGTTGGGGCTATGGGGAGAACACTGAAGCTTTCTTT.

The sample holds one count of this clone. The chain joins TRBV7-9 to TRBJ2-3; a possible D gene is TRBD2 (7 bases). V was cut by 2 bases and J by 6 bases, with 21 bases left in between. The CDR3 spans 17 residues. Germline CDR1 and CDR2: SEHNR and FQNEAQ (reference sequence). The chain's CDR3 is CASSLTVGGAGADTQYF. The CDR3 coding sequence is TGTGCCAGCAGCTTAACTGTGGGGGGGGCGGGAGCTGATACGCAGTATTTT.

The chain links TRBV5-1 to TRBJ1-2; D ambiguous. The CDR3 spans 13 residues. In germline, CDR1 is SGHRS, CDR2 YFSETQ. Trimming pared 0 bases from V and 3 bases from J, leaving 6 bases between. The CDR3 region is CASSLELDYGYTF. The CDR3 coding sequence is TGCGCCAGCAGCTTGGAACTTGACTATGGCTACACCTTC.

This clone was seen only a few times. This rearrangement joins TRBV10-1 to TRBJ2-3; 8 bases align to TRBD2. Germline CDR1 reads WNHNN; CDR2 reads SYGVQD (reference sequence). The CDR3 length is 13 residues. J was trimmed by 2 bases and V by 10 bases; bases with no gene match: 5. CDR3 sequence reads: CATGGELTDTQYF. DNA of the CDR3: TGCGCCACCGGGGGGGAACTCACAGATACGCAGTATTTT.

The rearrangement uses TRBV30 and TRBJ1-1; D not certain. CDR3 length: 14 amino acids. V was cut by 3 bases and J by 2 bases, with 13 bases left in between. Looked up from germline, CDR1 is GTSNPN and CDR2 is SVGIG (reference sequence). CDR3 residues: CAWSLRRINTEAFF. In DNA, the CDR3 is TGTGCCTGGAGCTTGCGCCGAATAAACACTGAAGCTTTCTTT.

V usage is TRBV5-1 and J usage is TRBJ2-2; 7 bases fit TRBD1. CDR3 size: 17 residues. Losses at the gene ends were 5 bases for V and 1 base for J; bases not matched to a gene: 11. Germline V gene data show CDR1 as SGHRS and CDR2 as YFSETQ. In nucleotides, the CDR3 is TGCGCCAGCAGACCTATTACGACAGGGATGAACACCGGGGAGCTGTTTTTT. Translating it yields CASRPITTGMNTGELFF. The complete variable domain, with remaining parts taken from reference TRBV5-1 and TRBJ2-2, reads KAGVTQTPRYLIKTRGQQVTLSCSPISGHRSVSWYQQTPGQGLQFLFEYFSETQRNKGNFPGRFSGRQFSNSRSEMNVSTLELGDSALYLCASRPITTGMNTGELFFGEGSRLTVL.

This clone was recorded a few times. V and J are TRBV29-1 and TRBJ2-2; 11 positions match TRBD2. The CDR3 is made up of 17 amino acids. Germline CDR1 SQVTM, CDR2 ANQGSEA. The ends lost 3 bases at V and 5 bases at J; junction bases unmatched: 11. The DNA of the CDR3 is TGCAGCGTTGACTTAGCTAGCGGGGGGTTTGGGACCGGGGAGCTGTTTTTT. This translates into CSVDLASGGFGTGELFF.

This clone showed up just a few times. The chain uses TRBV9 and TRBJ1-2; TRBD1 matches at 9 bases. Germline V gene data show CDR1 as SGDLS and CDR2 as YYNGEE. The V gene end was trimmed by 0 bases and the J gene end by 5 bases; junction bases not matched to a gene: 8. The CDR3 is 16 amino acids. The DNA of the CDR3 is TGTGCCAGCAGCGTAGATGTGGGACAGGGTGGATATGGCTACACCTTC. Translating gives CASSVDVGQGGYGYTF.

This chain uses TRBV28 with TRBJ2-1; the match to TRBD2 covers 12 bases. Per the germline V gene, CDR1 is MDHEN and CDR2 is SYDVKM. CDR3 length: 18 residues. V gave up 2 bases and J gave up 0 bases; unmatched junction bases: 5. Here the CDR3 reads CASSLLAGGPGSYNEQFF. The CDR3 bases are TGTGCCAGCAGTTTACTAGCGGGAGGGCCGGGCTCCTACAATGAGCAGTTCTTC.

This chain uses TRBV19 with TRBJ1-5; no clear D gene. The germline gives CDR1 LNHDA, CDR2 SQIVND (reference sequence). Trimming left V 7 bases short and J 2 bases short, with 12 bases between. There are 14 residues in the CDR3. The CDR3 loop is CASKAGGGNQPQHF. DNA of the CDR3: TGTGCCAGTAAGGCCGGCGGAGGCAATCAGCCCCAGCATTTT.

This chain links TRBV7-8 with TRBJ1-6; TRBD1 might be the D (5 bases). Germline V CDR1 and CDR2: SGHVS, FQNEAQ. The CDR3 has 13 amino acids. The V and J ends lost 5 bases and 12 bases respectively, with 14 bases between them. The DNA for the CDR3 is TGTGCCAGCAGCCCCGAAAGGGGAAGACCCCTCCACTTT. The encoded protein is CASSPERGRPLHF.

V usage is TRBV28 and J usage is TRBJ2-1; possible D gene TRBD1, 6 bases. Trimming cost V 7 bases and J 6 bases, with 13 bases left between them. CDR1 is MDHEN, CDR2 SYDVKM, per germline. The CDR3 loop spans 13 amino acids. CDR3 amino acids: CASTRGNSNEQFF. CDR3 nucleotides: TGTGCCAGCACTAGGGGGAACTCCAATGAGCAGTTCTTC.

This chain uses TRBV11-2 with TRBJ2-7, with 12 bases that match TRBD2. Trimming cost V 5 bases and J 6 bases; bases outside gene matches: 2. CDR1 is SGHAT, CDR2 FQNNGV, per germline. There are 13 residues in the CDR3. The CDR3 region has the DNA TGTGCCAGCAGCCCGGGACTAGCGGGCGAGCAGTACTTC. Translating gives CASSPGLAGEQYF.

V and J are TRBV30 and TRBJ1-2; TRBD1 might be the D (6 bases). The germline V and J ends were trimmed by 4 bases and 3 bases, with 15 bases remaining between them. In germline, CDR1 is GTSNPN, CDR2 SVGIG (reference sequence). This CDR3 has 14 amino acids. CDR3 amino acids: CAWTADRTYYGYTF. The CDR3 coding sequence is TGTGCCTGGACCGCCGACAGGACCTACTATGGCTACACCTTC.

This clone has just a few counts. This chain links TRBV14 with TRBJ2-7; D unclear. V dropped 4 bases and J dropped 0 bases, with 10 bases sitting between them. Per the germline V gene, CDR1 is SGHDN and CDR2 is FVKESK. This CDR3 contains 14 residues. The CDR3 DNA sequence: TGTGCCAGCAGCCGGGCCAGGTCCTCCTACGAGCAGTACTTC. Protein: CASSRARSSYEQYF. Based on the CDR3 plus reference TRBV14 and TRBJ2-7, the full variable domain is EAGVTQFPSHSVIEKGQTVTLRCDPISGHDNLYWYRRVMGKEIKFLLHFVKESKQDESGMPNNRFLAERTGGTYSTLKVQPAELEDSGVYFCASSRARSSYEQYFGPGTRLTVT.

The chain employs TRBV2 and TRBJ1-1, with D hard to call. Germline CDR1 and CDR2: SNHLY and FYNNEI. The V end lost 3 bases, the J end lost 10 bases, and 12 bases lay between the germline ends. The CDR3 length is 12 residues. CDR3 nucleotides: TGTGCCAGCAGTGAGGGGAGTCGGGGAGCTTTCTTT. Translating it yields CASSEGSRGAFF.

The gene calls are TRBV19 and TRBJ2-2; D is perhaps TRBD2 (5 bases). Germline values: CDR1 LNHDA, CDR2 SQIVND (reference sequence). The CDR3 spans 16 residues. The ends were cut back, 4 bases at V and 6 bases at J, with 18 bases in the middle. The chain's CDR3 is CASSTRTPPQAGELFF. DNA of the CDR3: TGTGCCAGTAGTACTCGGACTCCTCCTCAGGCCGGGGAGCTGTTTTTT.

This clone was seen just once. This chain joins TRBV30 and TRBJ1-6, with D possibly being TRBD1 (6 bases). The CDR3 runs 15 residues. CDR1 is GTSNPN, CDR2 SVGIG, per germline (reference sequence). The V gene lost 3 bases and the J gene lost 9 bases, with 18 bases spanning the gap. The CDR3 sequence: CAWRIPRGARSPLHF. The CDR3 coding sequence is TGTGCCTGGAGGATCCCCCGGGGGGCGCGTTCACCCCTCCACTTT.

In this sample, this clone turned up a few times. V and J are TRBV7-9 and TRBJ2-5; 10 nucleotides match TRBD2. Per germline, CDR1 SEHNR and CDR2 FQNEAQ (reference sequence). Trimming at V came to 5 bases and at J to 3 bases, leaving 15 bases not matched to a gene. The CDR3 spans 18 residues. CDR3 nucleotides: TGTGCCAGCAGCCCCCAGGGGATAGCGGGGGGCGGGGAAGAGACCCAGTACTTC. It is translated as CASSPQGIAGGGEETQYF.

This chain joins TRBV2 and TRBJ2-7; 10 positions match TRBD2. This CDR3 has 14 residues. Per germline, CDR1 SNHLY and CDR2 FYNNEI. J was trimmed by 4 bases and V by 2 bases; bases with no gene match: 2. CDR3 sequence (DNA): TGTGCCAGCAGTGAACAGCGGGGGGGTTACGAGCAGTACTTC. This gives the protein CASSEQRGGYEQYF.

The V call is TRBV5-1, the J call TRBJ1-1, with D maybe TRBD1 (5 bases). Germline assignment: CDR1 SGHRS and CDR2 YFSETQ. Between the trimmed V and J ends, which lost 0 bases and 1 base, there was a span of 7 bases. This CDR3 region has 14 residues. CDR3 in amino acids: CASSLEGWNTEAFF. DNA for the CDR3: TGCGCCAGCAGCTTGGAGGGGTGGAACACTGAAGCTTTCTTT. Full variable domain (rest looked up from reference TRBV5-1 and TRBJ1-1): KAGVTQTPRYLIKTRGQQVTLSCSPISGHRSVSWYQQTPGQGLQFLFEYFSETQRNKGNFPGRFSGRQFSNSRSEMNVSTLELGDSALYLCASSLEGWNTEAFFGQGTRLTVV.

The gene calls are TRBV7-2 and TRBJ1-5, with 7 bases identical to TRBD1. This CDR3 has 12 residues. V lost 5 bases, J lost 10 bases, and 5 bases stayed unmatched. CDR1 and CDR2 from the germline V gene are SGHTA and FQGNSA. CDR3 DNA sequence: TGTGCCAGCAGCACTCGGACAGGTCCCCAGCATTTT. It translates to CASSTRTGPQHF.

Comments on this clone: The sample holds other DNA sequences that translate to the same CDR3. The chain uses TRBV9 and TRBJ1-1; maybe TRBD1 (6 bases). Germline lookup yields CDR1 SGDLS and CDR2 YYNGEE. The V end was cut by 0 bases, the J end by 5 bases, with 8 bases between. The CDR3 covers 13 residues. The CDR3 spells CASSVAGDTEAFF. CDR3 DNA: TGTGCCAGCAGCGTAGCAGGGGATACTGAAGCTTTCTTT. The complete variable domain, with remaining parts taken from reference TRBV9 and TRBJ1-1, reads DSGVTQTPKHLITATGQRVTLRCSPRSGDLSVYWYQQSLDQGLQFLIQYYNGEERAKGNILERFSAQQFPDLHSELNLSSLELGDSALYFCASSVAGDTEAFFGQGTRLTVV.

This chain connects TRBV4-3 to TRBJ2-1; TRBD2 aligns across 8 bases. The germline V gene has CDR1 LGHNA and CDR2 YSLEER. The V gene end was trimmed by 0 bases and the J gene end by 9 bases; junction bases not matched to a gene: 4. The CDR3 length is 14 residues. The CDR3 nucleotides are TGCGCCAGCAGCCAAGATAGCGGGGCTAGTGAGCAGTTCTTC. This codes for CASSQDSGASEQFF.

CDR3 region: CAWRGMTVSSQTEAFF. CDR3 nucleotide sequence: TGTGCCTGGAGAGGTATGACAGTAAGCAGTCAAACTGAAGCTTTCTTT. The chain is built from TRBV30 and TRBJ1-1, with a weak D call TRBD1 (5 bases). Trimming removed 3 bases at V and 5 bases at J, with 22 bases between. Germline lookup yields CDR1 GTSNPN and CDR2 SVGIG (reference sequence). There are 16 residues in the CDR3.

In this sample, this clone turned up a few times. This chain uses TRBV6-1 with TRBJ2-7; D possibly corresponds to TRBD2 (7 bases). Germline V CDR1 and CDR2: MNHNS, SASEGT. The CDR3 is 17 residues long. V gave up 4 bases and J gave up 6 bases, with 25 bases separating them. CDR3 residues: CASSAQRGGARILEQYF. The CDR3 nucleotides read TGTGCCAGCAGTGCCCAAAGGGGGGGGGCTCGAATTCTCGAGCAGTACTTC.

V gene TRBV9 combines with J gene TRBJ2-1, with a tentative D call TRBD2 (7 bases). Germline V lookup: CDR1 SGDLS, CDR2 YYNGEE. The CDR3 is 16 amino acids. Trimming shortened V by 3 bases and J by 2 bases, and 15 bases separated the two germline ends. In DNA, the CDR3 is TGTGCCAGCAGCGAGGACTGGGGGGGCGCCTACAATGAGCAGTTCTTC. It encodes CASSEDWGGAYNEQFF.